This T cell receptor (beta chain) is from a study of cytomegalovirus exposure and HLA in healthy donors. The wider study: It was reported in a later analysis that the 100 to 150 validation repertoires used the same platform as the 650 to 800 first-cohort repertoires.

Overall study results and limits: Some TCR beta chains (more than 150 of them) were listed as cytomegalovirus-associated. Cytomegalovirus status was reportedly diagnosed by the classifier with high specificity and sensitivity.

CDR1 KGHSH and CDR2 LQKENI come from the germline V gene. The CDR3 has 14 amino acids. The V end lost 3 bases, the J end lost 4 bases, and 11 bases lay between the germline ends. Measured with immunoSEQ multiplex PCR; TCRdb has only the in-frame clones, and not every one. The sample records around 300,000 clones, 88% being singletons. Note on this clone: What it binds is not known.

Sequenced input: PBMCs. V usage is TRBV18 and J usage is TRBJ2-3, with D tentatively TRBD2 (5 bases). This TCR came from a man under 40 in good health and CMV-seronegative. CDR3: CASSPGKRSDTQYF. The CDR3 DNA is TGTGCCAGCTCACCGGGTAAGCGGTCAGATACGCAGTATTTT.